Sequencing of this T cell receptor (beta chain) was carried out in a study of PD-L1 blockade in urothelial cancer. Across the study: Blood analysis took place 3 weeks (second dose) and 6 weeks after treatment start.

The sample's time point: pretreatment peripheral blood. All patients handed over anywhere from 1 to 8 samples, pretreatment and on-treatment. The repertoire was sequenced with immunoSEQ multiplex PCR; TCRdb's copy has only in-frame clones and lacks some. The profile shows more than 55,000 clones, approximately 75% of them singletons. This CDR3 has 14 amino acids. Germline V gene data show CDR1 as SGHDN and CDR2 as FVKESK. V lost 0 bases and J 3 bases, leaving 9 bases between the germline ends. The sequencing here drew on PBMCs, taken around atezolizumab (anti-PD-L1) treatment. The TCR sequence derives from a man in his sixties or seventies with urothelial cancer. This sequence joins TRBV14 and TRBJ2-7; no firm D call. The DNA of the CDR3 is TGTGCCAGCAGCCAAGATGGAGCTGTCTACGAGCAGTACTTC. The encoded protein is CASSQDGAVYEQYF.